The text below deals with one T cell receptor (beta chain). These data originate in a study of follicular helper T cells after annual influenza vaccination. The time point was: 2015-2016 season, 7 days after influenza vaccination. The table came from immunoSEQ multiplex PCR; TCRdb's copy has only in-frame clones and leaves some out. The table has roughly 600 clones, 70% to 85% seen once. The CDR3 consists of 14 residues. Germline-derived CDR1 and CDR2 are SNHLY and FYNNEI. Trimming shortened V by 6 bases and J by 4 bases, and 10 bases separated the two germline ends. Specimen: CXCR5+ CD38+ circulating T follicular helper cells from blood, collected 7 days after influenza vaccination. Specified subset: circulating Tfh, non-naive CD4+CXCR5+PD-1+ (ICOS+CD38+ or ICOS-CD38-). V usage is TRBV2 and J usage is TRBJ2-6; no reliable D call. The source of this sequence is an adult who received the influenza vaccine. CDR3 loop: CASRPEAGANVLTF. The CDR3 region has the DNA TGTGCCAGCAGGCCCGAAGCAGGGGCCAACGTCCTGACTTTC.